What follows are 27 T cell receptor beta chains derived from one specimen sequenced in a study of blood T cell repertoires in COVID-19. The data were produced by immunoSEQ multiplex PCR, yet TCRdb's version contains in-frame clones alone and is incomplete. The sample has about 370,000 clones, roughly nine tenths seen once. Sequencing was carried out using peripheral blood. The origin of the receptors is a woman aged 25-40 years with COVID-19, enrolled during active disease.

This sequence joins TRBV6-5 and TRBJ1-2; possibly TRBD1 for D (6 bases). Per the germline V gene, CDR1 is MNHEY and CDR2 is SVGAGI. V lost 8 bases and J 6 bases, leaving 10 bases between the germline ends. This CDR3 spans 11 amino acids. The CDR3 reads CASGQTNGYTF. Written as DNA, the CDR3 is TGTGCCAGCGGACAGACAAATGGCTACACCTTC.

The chain carries TRBV10-3 and TRBJ2-1, with 11 bases aligning to TRBD2. CDR1 and CDR2 from the germline V gene are ENHRY and SYGVKD. J was trimmed by 7 bases and V by 3 bases; bases with no gene match: 5. The CDR3 length is 15 residues. CDR3 residues: CAISDSGGAFNEQFF. Written as DNA, the CDR3 is TGTGCCATCAGTGATAGCGGGGGGGCCTTTAATGAGCAGTTCTTC.

V is TRBV5-6 and J is TRBJ2-3; D unclear. The CDR3 contains 15 residues. The V end lost 0 bases, the J end lost 4 bases, and 12 bases lay between the germline ends. Germline values: CDR1 SGHDT, CDR2 YYEEEE. The CDR3 sequence: CASSLVGLAADTQYF. The CDR3 DNA follows: TGTGCCAGCAGCTTGGTTGGCCTCGCGGCAGATACGCAGTATTTT.

The chain has TRBV19 and TRBJ1-1; TRBD1 agrees at 7 bases. This CDR3 is built from 18 residues. J lost 0 bases, V lost 3 bases, and 13 bases had no gene match. Germline V lookup: CDR1 LNHDA, CDR2 SQIVND (reference sequence). The DNA for the CDR3 is TGTGCCAGTAGTATCAAAGGGACAGCTATCCTACTGAACACTGAAGCTTTCTTT. Protein sequence: CASSIKGTAILLNTEAFF.

This chain links TRBV4-1 with TRBJ2-2, with 10 bases matching TRBD1. Germline CDR1 is MGHRA and CDR2 is YSYEKL. Trimming took 4 bases from V and 6 from J; bases not matched to a gene: 11. The CDR3 extends over 17 amino acids. The CDR3 bases are TGCGCCAGCAGCCTTTATCCGACAGGGGGCAGGGCCGGGGAGCTGTTTTTT. The encoded protein is CASSLYPTGGRAGELFF.

In its sample, this clone was seen once. The V call is TRBV5-4, the J call TRBJ2-1; 11 nucleotides match TRBD2. This CDR3 region has 13 residues. Germline values: CDR1 SGHNT, CDR2 YYREEE (reference sequence). V dropped 5 bases and J dropped 8; count of bases not matched to a gene: 3. The CDR3: CASSTSGSHEQFF. Here the CDR3 DNA reads TGTGCCAGCAGTACTAGCGGGAGCCATGAGCAGTTCTTC.

The rearrangement joins TRBV4-3 to TRBJ1-1; 7 bases match TRBD1. The CDR3 has 14 amino acids. From germline, CDR1 is LGHNA and CDR2 YSLEER. Trimming took 0 bases from V and 7 from J; bases not matched to a gene: 5. CDR3 DNA: TGCGCCAGCAGCCAAGACGGCAGGGGGGATGAAGCTTTCTTT. Amino acids: CASSQDGRGDEAFF.

This clone showed up just once. This rearrangement joins TRBV9 to TRBJ2-3, with 10 bases identical to TRBD2. V was pared by 4 bases and J by 4 bases, with 12 bases of the junction left unmatched. The CDR3 consists of 17 residues. CDR1 is SGDLS, CDR2 YYNGEE, per germline. CDR3 sequence reads: CASSHRASGRVADTQYF. CDR3 DNA sequence: TGTGCCAGCAGCCACCGGGCTAGCGGGAGAGTGGCAGATACGCAGTATTTT. The complete variable domain, with remaining parts taken from reference TRBV9 and TRBJ2-3, reads DSGVTQTPKHLITATGQRVTLRCSPRSGDLSVYWYQQSLDQGLQFLIQYYNGEERAKGNILERFSAQQFPDLHSELNLSSLELGDSALYFCASSHRASGRVADTQYFGPGTRLTVL.

The J gene is TRBJ2-3, the V gene TRBV5-8; 12 positions agree with TRBD2. Germline CDR1 and CDR2: SGHTS and YDEGEE. The length of the CDR3 is 17 residues. J gave up 3 bases and V 5 bases, and 10 bases lay outside the gene matches. The CDR3 nucleotides read TGTGCCAGCAGTTTCCGCCGGACTAGCGGGAAAACAGATACGCAGTATTTT. It encodes CASSFRRTSGKTDTQYF.

In this sample, this clone turned up once. This chain links TRBV7-9 with TRBJ2-2, with D uncertain. The CDR3 loop spans 15 amino acids. Looked up from germline, CDR1 is SEHNR and CDR2 is FQNEAQ (reference sequence). V was cut by 5 bases and J by 1 base, with 11 bases left in between. The CDR3 coding sequence is TGTGCCAGCAGCAAACATGGCTTGAACACCGGGGAGCTGTTTTTT. Its protein is CASSKHGLNTGELFF.

The chain joins TRBV4-3 to TRBJ2-1, with TRBD2 as a possible D gene (6 bases). Per germline, CDR1 LGHNA and CDR2 YSLEER. CDR3 length: 17 residues. Trimming stripped 1 base from V and 4 bases from J, with 17 bases between. CDR3 residues: CASSQVSGPSEYNEQFF. CDR3 nucleotides: TGCGCCAGCAGCCAAGTTAGCGGACCTAGCGAATACAATGAGCAGTTCTTC.

The chain uses TRBV19 and TRBJ1-5, with 8 bases fitting TRBD1. The CDR3 is made up of 15 amino acids. The V gene end was trimmed by 7 bases and the J gene end by 2 bases; junction bases not matched to a gene: 7. Germline V lookup: CDR1 LNHDA, CDR2 SQIVND (reference sequence). The CDR3 DNA follows: TGTGCCAGTACCGGACAGACAGGGGGCAATCAGCCCCAGCATTTT. Amino acids: CASTGQTGGNQPQHF.

The chain joins TRBV11-2 to TRBJ2-3; TRBD2 might be the D (5 bases). Looked up from germline, CDR1 is SGHAT and CDR2 is FQNNGV. V lost 5 bases, J lost 6 bases, and 9 bases lay in between. This CDR3 is built from 12 residues. The CDR3 sequence is CASSPRVDTQYF. The CDR3 DNA reads TGTGCCAGCAGCCCGCGGGTTGATACGCAGTATTTT.

The chain joins TRBV7-2 to TRBJ2-7, with 7 bases that match TRBD2. CDR1 SGHTA and CDR2 FQGNSA come from the germline V gene. Trimming took 1 base from V and 0 from J; bases not matched to a gene: 6. CDR3 size: 16 residues. The DNA of the CDR3 is TGTGCCAGCAGCTTAGTGGTGGGACTACGCTCCTACGAGCAGTACTTC. Its protein product is CASSLVVGLRSYEQYF.

V and J are TRBV5-5 and TRBJ1-2; no clear D gene. Deletions cut 4 bases from V and 10 bases from J, with 17 bases between. The CDR3 has 13 amino acids. Looked up from germline, CDR1 is SGHKS and CDR2 is YYEKEE (reference sequence). CDR3 coding DNA: TGTGCCAGCAGCCCCGCGGCAGATTCTTACTACACCTTC. This sequence encodes CASSPAADSYYTF.

This rearrangement joins TRBV18 to TRBJ2-2, with D possibly TRBD2 on 5 matching bases. Germline CDR1 and CDR2: KGHSH and LQKENI. V was pared by 4 bases and J by 7 bases, with 16 bases between. CDR3 length equals 15 residues. The CDR3 bases are TGTGCCAGCTCACGACGCTACTCGGGGTTCGGGGAGCTGTTTTTT. The encoded protein is CASSRRYSGFGELFF.

The genes are TRBV9 and TRBJ2-3; no clear D gene. Germline V gives CDR1 SGDLS, CDR2 YYNGEE. The CDR3 is 14 residues long. V gave up 3 bases and J gave up 8 bases, with 16 bases separating them. The CDR3: CASSAPTRLSTQYF. CDR3 sequence (DNA): TGTGCCAGCAGCGCCCCCACCCGTCTCAGTACGCAGTATTTT.

The V gene is TRBV4-1, the J gene TRBJ2-2; D might be TRBD1 (6 bases). This CDR3 region has 16 residues. The germline V gene has CDR1 MGHRA and CDR2 YSYEKL. V was cut by 0 bases and J by 6 bases, with 14 bases left in between. Here the CDR3 DNA reads TGCGCCAGCAGCCAAGAAGGAAGCAGGGGAGCCGGGGAGCTGTTTTTT. The encoded protein is CASSQEGSRGAGELFF.

CDR3 region: CASSTIRTGRGTGELFF. CDR3 coding DNA: TGTGCCAGTAGTACCATAAGGACAGGGAGGGGCACCGGGGAGCTGTTTTTT. V is TRBV19 and J is TRBJ2-2; D perhaps matches TRBD1 (8 bases). The CDR3 consists of 17 residues. The V end was cut by 4 bases, the J end by 4 bases, with 19 bases between. The germline V gene encodes CDR1 LNHDA and CDR2 SQIVND (reference sequence).

This rearrangement joins TRBV7-2 to TRBJ2-7; possible D gene TRBD2, 6 bases. Trimming took 5 bases from V and 0 from J, leaving 14 bases between them. Germline V gene lookup returns CDR1 SGHTA and CDR2 FQGNSA. The CDR3 extends over 15 amino acids. DNA for the CDR3: TGTGCCAGCAGCCGTCGGGACTCGGTCTCCTACGAGCAGTACTTC. As protein: CASSRRDSVSYEQYF. Drawing the rest from reference TRBV7-2 and TRBJ2-7, the complete variable domain is GAGVSQSPSNKVTEKGKDVELRCDPISGHTALYWYRQSLGQGLEFLIYFQGNSAPDKSGLPSDRFSAERTGGSVSTLTIQRTQQEDSAVYLCASSRRDSVSYEQYFGPGTRLTVT.

The rearrangement joins TRBV10-3 to TRBJ1-2; 10 bases align to TRBD1. The CDR3 sequence is 15 residues long. Germline lookup yields CDR1 ENHRY and CDR2 SYGVKD. J gave up 4 bases and V 6 bases, and 8 bases lay outside the gene matches. The CDR3 loop is CAIRKTGGGSYGYTF. CDR3 nucleotides: TGTGCCATCAGAAAGACAGGGGGCGGTAGCTATGGCTACACCTTC.

As concerns this clone: Relative to the germline gene, one junction end is altered; a read error may explain this. V usage is TRBV7-7 and J usage is TRBJ1-2, with D possibly TRBD1 on 5 matching bases. Germline V gives CDR1 SSHAT, CDR2 FNYEAQ (reference sequence). CDR3 size: 13 residues. The CDR3 is CASSFGTGYGYTF. Here the CDR3 DNA reads TGTGCTAGCAGCTTTGGAACAGGCTATGGCTACACCTTC.

In DNA, the CDR3 is TGTGCCAGCAGTTTGAACAGTAGGAATGAAAAACTGTTTTTT. The encoded protein is CASSLNSRNEKLFF. This chain links TRBV27 with TRBJ1-4; D not resolved. CDR1 is MNHEY and CDR2 is SMNVEV in the germline V gene (reference sequence). The CDR3 runs to 14 residues. V lost 3 bases and J 5 bases, leaving 10 bases between the germline ends.

The CDR3 spells CASSRSRRGRNEKLFF. CDR3 DNA sequence: TGTGCCAGCAGTCGTAGTCGGCGGGGGCGGAATGAAAAACTGTTTTTT. The chain uses TRBV2 and TRBJ1-4, with a tentative D call TRBD1 (6 bases). V lost 5 bases, J lost 5 bases, and 18 bases lay in between. The CDR3 contains 16 residues. Germline loops: CDR1 SNHLY, CDR2 FYNNEI. The whole variable domain, filled in from reference TRBV2 and TRBJ1-4, reads EPEVTQTPSHQVTQMGQEVILRCVPISNHLYFYWYRQILGQKVEFLVSFYNNEISEKSEIFDDQFSVERPDGSNFTLKIRSTKLEDSAMYFCASSRSRRGRNEKLFFGSGTQLSVL.

The J gene is TRBJ1-4, the V gene TRBV6-5; D perhaps matches TRBD1 (6 bases). In germline, CDR1 is MNHEY, CDR2 SVGAGI. This CDR3 has 14 residues. Between the trimmed V and J ends, which lost 5 bases and 8 bases, there was a span of 15 bases. The DNA for the CDR3 is TGTGCCAGCAGTCCACAGGGAAGGGGCGAAAAACTGTTTTTT. Translation gives CASSPQGRGEKLFF.

The count of this clone is one. V gene TRBV7-9 combines with J gene TRBJ2-5; 7 bases line up with TRBD2. Germline V lookup: CDR1 SEHNR, CDR2 FQNEAQ (reference sequence). The length of the CDR3 is 16 residues. V lost 3 bases, J lost 2 bases, and 9 bases stayed unmatched. CDR3 in DNA: TGTGCCAGCAGCTTTATGGGCGCTAGCGGACAAGAGACCCAGTACTTC. Translating it yields CASSFMGASGQETQYF.

This clone has only one observation. V and J are TRBV14 and TRBJ2-7; perhaps TRBD2 as D (5 bases). Germline CDR1 and CDR2: SGHDN and FVKESK. CDR3 size: 14 residues. With 4 bases removed from V and 7 bases from J, the gap between germline ends came to 17 bases. This CDR3 is CASSPLNGVWEQYF. CDR3 in DNA: TGTGCCAGCAGCCCCTTAAACGGGGTTTGGGAGCAGTACTTC.